Listed below are T cell receptor beta chains from one sample, sequenced in a study of CD8 T cells in ankylosing spondylitis. TCRdb re-called the 5' RACE reads with MiXCR, one entry per CDR3 protein. Among around 180,000 distinct CDR3 sequences listed, 15% to 20% were seen once. Sequenced input: blood, either unsorted or a sorted T cell fraction (not recorded which). These receptors came from a male donor under 35 with ankylosing spondylitis or in good health (not recorded which). Both conserved end residues are part of each CDR3. The D gene is left open where the match is weak. Expanded clones get a size class; other rows say once, few or many, or leave the size out.

clone size,D gene,V gene,J gene,CDR3 protein,CDR3 DNA
many,NA,TRBV4-1,TRBJ2-1,CASSQGFYNEQFF,TGCGCCAGCAGCCAGGGGTTCTACAATGAGCAGTTCTTC
many,TRBD1,TRBV4-3,TRBJ2-1,CASSRWTGVDNEQFF,TGCGCCAGCAGCCGCTGGACAGGGGTCGACAATGAGCAGTTCTTC
many,NA,TRBV7-7,TRBJ2-5,CASSLKGQFEETQYF,TGTGCCAGCAGCTTGAAGGGCCAGTTCGAAGAGACCCAGTACTTC
many,NA,TRBV12-3/TRBV12-4,TRBJ1-5,CASSLFRALNQPQHF,TGTGCCAGCAGCCTATTTAGGGCACTGAATCAGCCCCAGCATTTT
many,TRBD2,TRBV18,TRBJ2-4,CASSPLEGLGDIQYF,TGTGCCAGCTCACCCCTCGAGGGACTAGGAGACATTCAGTACTTC
few,NA,TRBV7-6,TRBJ2-2,CAGGGPGELFF,TGTGCCGGGGGTGGTCCCGGGGAGCTGTTTTTT
NA,NA,TRBV20-1,TRBJ2-1,CSARADLFYNEQFF,TGCAGTGCTAGGGCCGACTTATTCTACAATGAGCAGTTCTTC
few,NA,TRBV2,TRBJ2-7,CASSESWSGRTSYEQYF,TGTGCCAGCAGTGAGTCCTGGTCGGGGAGGACCTCCTACGAGCAGTACTTC
few,TRBD1,TRBV7-8,TRBJ2-4,CASSSRTGENKNIQYF,TGTGCCAGCAGCTCCAGGACAGGGGAAAACAAAAACATTCAGTACTTC
many,NA,TRBV7-9,TRBJ1-1,CASSLAGGDEAFF,TGTGCCAGCAGCTTAGCGGGGGGGGATGAAGCTTTCTTT
NA,TRBD1,TRBV6-2/TRBV6-3,TRBJ2-5,CASSLVTGVVGQETQYF,TGTGCCAGCAGTCTCGTGACAGGGGTGGTCGGGCAAGAGACCCAGTACTTC
many,NA,TRBV20-1,TRBJ2-5,CSARDGTGQTQYF,TGCAGTGCTAGAGATGGGACGGGACAGACCCAGTACTTC
NA,NA,TRBV4-1,TRBJ2-1,CASSLEDPNEQFF,TGCGCCAGCAGCCTTGAAGACCCCAATGAGCAGTTCTTC
many,NA,TRBV7-3,TRBJ1-1,CASSLLRNTEAFF,TGTGCCAGCAGCCTTTTGAGGAACACTGAAGCTTTCTTT
many,NA,TRBV12-3/TRBV12-4,TRBJ2-1,CASSFSGGIYNEQFF,TGTGCCAGCAGTTTCTCGGGCGGGATCTACAATGAGCAGTTCTTC
NA,NA,TRBV12-3/TRBV12-4,TRBJ2-7,CASRVEGSEQYF,TGTGCCAGCAGGGTAGAGGGGAGCGAGCAGTACTTC
many,NA,TRBV13,TRBJ1-3,CASSSPGPGNTIYF,TGTGCCAGCAGCTCTCCGGGGCCTGGAAACACCATATATTTT
NA,NA,TRBV20-1,TRBJ2-1,CSADDAGWNEQFF,TGCAGTGCTGACGACGCAGGTTGGAATGAGCAGTTCTTC
many,NA,TRBV5-1,TRBJ2-3,CASGTRDSSTDTQYF,TGCGCCAGTGGGACCCGGGATTCTAGCACAGATACGCAGTATTTT
many,TRBD2,TRBV3-1,TRBJ2-1,CASSQLGLGNEQFF,TGTGCCAGCAGCCAACTGGGACTAGGGAATGAGCAGTTCTTC
NA,TRBD1,TRBV18,TRBJ1-6,CASSPTGERNSALHF,TGTGCCAGCTCCCCGACAGGGGAGAGAAATTCAGCCCTCCACTTT
many,NA,TRBV29-1,TRBJ2-1,CSVEDNNSYNEQFF,TGCAGCGTTGAAGACAACAACTCCTACAATGAGCAGTTCTTC
few,NA,TRBV24-1,TRBJ2-1,CATSEPAGSSYNEQFF,TGTGCCACCAGTGAACCAGCTGGAAGCTCCTACAATGAGCAGTTCTTC
many,NA,TRBV6-6,TRBJ2-5,CASSYEETQYF,TGTGCCAGCAGTTACGAAGAGACCCAGTACTTC
many,TRBD1,TRBV5-1,TRBJ1-5,CASSPDRQGQPQHF,TGCGCCAGCAGCCCGGACAGGCAGGGACAGCCCCAGCATTTT
many,NA,TRBV28,TRBJ1-1,CASSLPYMNTEAFF,TGTGCCAGCAGTTTACCATACATGAACACTGAAGCTTTCTTT
many,NA,TRBV21-1,TRBJ2-6,CASMMVRDRSGANVLTF,TGTGCCAGCATGATGGTCCGGGACCGATCTGGGGCCAACGTCCTGACTTTC
many,TRBD2,TRBV7-9,TRBJ2-1,CASSEDLGTSGINEQFF,TGTGCCAGCAGCGAAGACCTCGGGACTAGCGGGATAAATGAGCAGTTCTTC
NA,TRBD1,TRBV29-1,TRBJ2-5,CSVEGAKGQHQETQYF,TGCAGCGTTGAAGGCGCTAAGGGACAGCACCAAGAGACCCAGTACTTC
few,NA,TRBV10-2,TRBJ1-5,CASSDVGGHQPQHF,TGCGCCAGCAGTGACGTAGGAGGCCATCAGCCCCAGCATTTT